This T cell receptor beta chain appears in the sequencing data of a study of T cells in Graves' hyperthyroidism and ophthalmopathy (dated by TCRdb to 2018 to 2020). For the study in its entirety: A discovery cohort of around 98 patients, roughly 45 with Graves' ophthalmopathy and 55 to 65 with stable Graves' hyperthyroidism, was used to find distinguishing TCR V-J signatures. Whether ophthalmopathy could be predicted prospectively was tested in an independent validation cohort made up of 18 to 20 hyperthyroidism patients plus 17 patients who later progressed to ophthalmopathy. For training and testing, the approximately 97 patients in the discovery cohort were randomly divided in a 7:3 ratio. Thyroid tissue and blood T-cell repertoires from six Graves' hyperthyroidism patients were also compared in the study. After blood sampling, hyperthyroidism patients were treated with methimazole at a starting dose of 30 mg daily, and ophthalmopathy patients were treated with high-dose intravenous methylprednisolone. The paper describes TCR Vbeta CDR3 sequencing of about 140 peripheral blood samples, made up of fewer than 50 ophthalmopathy patients, 70 to 80 hyperthyroidism patients and 17 progressor patients.

From the cysteine through the phenylalanine, the CDR3 covers 13 amino acids. The entry retains the CDR3 DNA only, 39 bases that are in frame from base 1. Reading the germline V gene (reference sequence) gives CDR1 DFQATT and CDR2 SNEGSKA. V was cut back by 6 bases and J by 4 bases, leaving a gap of 15 bases between them. Results the study describes overall, beyond this receptor: During validation, the model predicted progression to ophthalmopathy a median of around 7 months ahead of onset, with just under 71% sensitivity and more than 72% specificity. Most expanded thyroid clonotypes (frequency above 0.001) were also detected in blood, suggesting blood repertoires may reflect thyroid immune responses. A model built on a 13 V-J signature distinguished ophthalmopathy from stable hyperthyroidism, reaching 85% to 90% sensitivity and around 81% specificity in cross-validation and 80%/75% in testing. Sample size was not statistically predetermined, and blinding of investigators to group allocation was not performed.

This clonotype was detected many times. The specificity of this receptor is unknown. No base quality information exists; no much larger clone differs at one position. The TCR beta CDR3 regions were amplified from RNA transcripts. The first round of RT-PCR for the TCR CDR3 was performed with the HTBI primer set and the Qiagen OneStep RT-PCR kit. Libraries were constructed in a second round of multiplex PCR, after which size selection and purification were performed. The libraries were sequenced on an Illumina HiSeq2000 using paired-end 100 bp reads. Per the source publication's procedure: SOAPnuke was used to process the raw data, removing reads that contained adapters or uncalled bases, had a mean Phred below 15, or lacked an exact match to the constant primer or identifier. High-quality paired reads were merged using COPE v1.2.5, and each unique nucleotide sequence was defined as a clonotype. MiTCR v1.1 was used to align clonotypes to the IMGT TRBV, TRBD and TRBJ reference segments. Analysis was restricted to V-J combinations with a frequency above 0.0001, which covered about 99% of repertoires. The TCS score was defined as the ratio of F50 (clonal expansion) to E x V (chaos), calculated using BLOSUM62-based TCRdist between CDR3 peptides within each V-J. Welch's t-statistics and random forest reduced 500 to 650 V-J features to 10 to 15, which were used in a naive Bayes classifier (R e1071). Thyroid-blood repertoire similarity was quantified with the Morisita-Horn index. The public reads were reanalyzed by TCRdb: fastp trimming at Q25, MiXCR alignment, in-frame beta chains only. For every CDR3 protein sequence, its rows merge into one entry that carries the most common genes and DNA. None of the V and J calls come from the authors' own analysis; TCRdb made them. The sample has 500,000 to 600,000 distinct CDR3 sequences on record, under 60% of them singletons. Approximately 8.4% of the sample is held by the ten biggest clonotypes.

Stable Graves' hyperthyroidism was defined as no progression to ophthalmopathy during 18 months of follow-up. Hyperthyroidism patients were newly diagnosed, had a disease duration of under 2 months, and were aged 18 to 65 years. Exclusion was applied to patients with uncontrolled infections, other autoimmune diseases, pregnancy or lactation. Diagnoses were established on the basis of clinical symptoms, serum thyroxine and TRAb, thyroid ultrasound, and orbital computed tomography. Trizol reagent was used to extract total RNA, and RNA quality was then checked on an Agilent 2100 Bioanalyzer. In this chain, TRBV20-1 is recombined with TRBJ1-2; TRBD1 could be the D gene, as 5 bases match. This clonotype was obtained from a woman under 30 with Graves' hyperthyroidism. The specimen sequenced was peripheral blood or thyroid tissue (not recorded which). DNA sequence: TGCAGTGCCCTAACGCAGGGAAGCTATGGCTACACCTTC. Protein translation: CSALTQGSYGYTF.